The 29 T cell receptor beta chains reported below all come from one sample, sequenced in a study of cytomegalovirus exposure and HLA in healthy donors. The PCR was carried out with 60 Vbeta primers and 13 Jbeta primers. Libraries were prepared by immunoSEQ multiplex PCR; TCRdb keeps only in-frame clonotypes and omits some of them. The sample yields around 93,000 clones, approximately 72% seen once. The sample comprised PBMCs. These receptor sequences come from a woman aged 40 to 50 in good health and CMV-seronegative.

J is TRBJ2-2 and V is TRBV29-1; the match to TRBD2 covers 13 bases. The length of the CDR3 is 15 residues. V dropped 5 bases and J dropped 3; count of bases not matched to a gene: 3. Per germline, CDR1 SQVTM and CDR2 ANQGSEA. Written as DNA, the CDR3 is TGCAGCGTTCGGACTAGCGGGAGTGACACCGGGGAGCTGTTTTTT. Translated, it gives CSVRTSGSDTGELFF.

The CDR3 protein is CASSPQGWTENTEAFF. DNA for the CDR3: TGTGCCAGCAGCCCTCAGGGCTGGACAGAAAACACTGAAGCTTTCTTT. The rearrangement links TRBV4-2 to TRBJ1-1; D perhaps matches TRBD1 (6 bases). The CDR3 totals 16 residues. CDR1 is LGHNA, CDR2 YNFKEQ, per germline. V lost 4 bases to trimming and J lost 2 bases, with 17 bases between them.

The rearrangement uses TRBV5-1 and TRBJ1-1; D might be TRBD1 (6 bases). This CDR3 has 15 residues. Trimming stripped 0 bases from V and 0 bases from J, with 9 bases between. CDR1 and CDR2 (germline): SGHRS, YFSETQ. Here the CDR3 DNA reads TGCGCCAGCAGCTTGGCGGGACATGTGAACACTGAAGCTTTCTTT. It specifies CASSLAGHVNTEAFF.

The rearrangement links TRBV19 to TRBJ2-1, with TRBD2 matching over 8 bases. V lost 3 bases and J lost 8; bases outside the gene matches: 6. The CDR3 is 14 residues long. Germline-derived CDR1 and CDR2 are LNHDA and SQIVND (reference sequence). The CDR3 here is CASSIGLALDEQFF. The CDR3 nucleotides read TGTGCCAGTAGTATTGGACTAGCACTAGATGAGCAGTTCTTC.

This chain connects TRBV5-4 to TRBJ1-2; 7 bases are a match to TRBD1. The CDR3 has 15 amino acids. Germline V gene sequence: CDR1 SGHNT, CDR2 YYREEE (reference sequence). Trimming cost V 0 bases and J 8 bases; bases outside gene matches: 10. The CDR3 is CASSLAERGPRGYTF. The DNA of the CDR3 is TGTGCCAGCAGCTTGGCCGAGAGGGGGCCTAGGGGCTACACCTTC.

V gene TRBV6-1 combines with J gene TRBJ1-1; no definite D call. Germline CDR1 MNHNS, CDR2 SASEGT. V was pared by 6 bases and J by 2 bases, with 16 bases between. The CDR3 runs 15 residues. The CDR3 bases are TGTGCCAGCAGGGATTATGCCGGGTTTAACACTGAAGCTTTCTTT. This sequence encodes CASRDYAGFNTEAFF.

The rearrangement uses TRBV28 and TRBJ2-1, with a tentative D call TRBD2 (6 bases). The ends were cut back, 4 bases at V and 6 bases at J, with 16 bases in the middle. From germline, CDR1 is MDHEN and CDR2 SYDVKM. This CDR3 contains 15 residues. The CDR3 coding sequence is TGTGCCAGCAGTTCCACTAAGCGGGTAGCCAATGAGCAGTTCTTC. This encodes CASSSTKRVANEQFF. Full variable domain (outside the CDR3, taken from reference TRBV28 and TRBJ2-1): DVKVTQSSRYLVKRTGEKVFLECVQDMDHENMFWYRQDPGLGLRLIYFSYDVKMKEKGDIPEGYSVSREKKERFSLILESASTNQTSMYLCASSSTKRVANEQFFGPGTRLTVL.

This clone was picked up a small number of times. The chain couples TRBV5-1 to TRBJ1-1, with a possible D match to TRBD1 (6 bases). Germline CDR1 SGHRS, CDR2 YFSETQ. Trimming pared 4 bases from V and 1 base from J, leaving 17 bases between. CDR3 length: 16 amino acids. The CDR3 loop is CASSPSVARGNTEAFF. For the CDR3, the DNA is TGCGCCAGCAGCCCATCCGTCGCCAGGGGGAACACTGAAGCTTTCTTT.

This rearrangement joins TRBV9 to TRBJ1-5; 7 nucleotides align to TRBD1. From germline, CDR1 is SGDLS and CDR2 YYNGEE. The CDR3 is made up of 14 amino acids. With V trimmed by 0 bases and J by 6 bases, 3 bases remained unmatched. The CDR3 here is CASSVEDRTQPQHF. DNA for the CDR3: TGTGCCAGCAGCGTAGAGGACAGGACTCAGCCCCAGCATTTT.

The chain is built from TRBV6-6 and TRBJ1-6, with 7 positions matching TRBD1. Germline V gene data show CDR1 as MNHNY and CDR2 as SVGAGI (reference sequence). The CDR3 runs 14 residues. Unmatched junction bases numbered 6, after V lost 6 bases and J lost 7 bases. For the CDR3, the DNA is TGTGCCAGCAGGACAGGGAATTGGAATTCACCCCTCCACTTT. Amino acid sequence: CASRTGNWNSPLHF.

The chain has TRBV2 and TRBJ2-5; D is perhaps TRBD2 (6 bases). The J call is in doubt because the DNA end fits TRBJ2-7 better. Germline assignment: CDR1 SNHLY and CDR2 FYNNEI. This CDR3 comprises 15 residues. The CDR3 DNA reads TGTGCCAGCAGTGAGGAGGGAAAGGGGACCTACGAGCAGTACTTC. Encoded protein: CASSEEGKGTYEQYF.

The CDR3 nucleotides are TGTGCCAGACCGACAGGGAAGTCTGAAGCTTTCTTT. The encoded protein is CARPTGKSEAFF. This rearrangement joins TRBV25-1 to TRBJ1-1, with 7 bases fitting TRBD1. The CDR3 is 12 residues long. Germline-derived CDR1 and CDR2 are MGHDK and SYGVNS. Germline trimming cut 9 bases from V and 6 bases from J; bases unmatched to any gene: 7.

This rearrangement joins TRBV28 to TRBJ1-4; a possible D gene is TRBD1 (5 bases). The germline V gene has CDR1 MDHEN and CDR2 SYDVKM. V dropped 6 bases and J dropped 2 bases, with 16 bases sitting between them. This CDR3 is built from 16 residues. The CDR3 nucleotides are TGTGCCAGCAGCCGCCAAGTGGGGGGGACTAATGAAAAACTGTTTTTT. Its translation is CASSRQVGGTNEKLFF. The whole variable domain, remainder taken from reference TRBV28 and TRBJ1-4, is DVKVTQSSRYLVKRTGEKVFLECVQDMDHENMFWYRQDPGLGLRLIYFSYDVKMKEKGDIPEGYSVSREKKERFSLILESASTNQTSMYLCASSRQVGGTNEKLFFGSGTQLSVL.

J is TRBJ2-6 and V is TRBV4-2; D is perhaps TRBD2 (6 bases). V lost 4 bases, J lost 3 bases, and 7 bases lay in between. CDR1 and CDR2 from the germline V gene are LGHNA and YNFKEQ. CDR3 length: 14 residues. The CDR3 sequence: CASSPGGGANVLTF. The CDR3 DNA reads TGTGCCAGCAGCCCCGGGGGTGGGGCCAACGTCCTGACTTTC.

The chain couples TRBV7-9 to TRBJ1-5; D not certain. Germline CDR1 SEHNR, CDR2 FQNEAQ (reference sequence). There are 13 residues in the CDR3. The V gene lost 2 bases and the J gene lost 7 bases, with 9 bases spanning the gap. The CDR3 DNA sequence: TGTGCCAGCAGCTTAACGGGCGGGCAGCCCCAGCATTTT. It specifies CASSLTGGQPQHF.

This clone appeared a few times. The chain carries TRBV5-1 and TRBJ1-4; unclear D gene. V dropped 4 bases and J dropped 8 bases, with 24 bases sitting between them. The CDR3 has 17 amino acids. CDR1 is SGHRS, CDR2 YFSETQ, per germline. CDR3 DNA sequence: TGCGCCAGCAGCCCCTACGAAACGGGGAGAATCAGCGAAAAACTGTTTTTT. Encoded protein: CASSPYETGRISEKLFF.

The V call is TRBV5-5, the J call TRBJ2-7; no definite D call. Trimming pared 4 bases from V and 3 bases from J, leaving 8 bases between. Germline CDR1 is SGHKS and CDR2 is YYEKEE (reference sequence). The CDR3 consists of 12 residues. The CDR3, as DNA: TGTGCCAGCAGCCCCCGGTTCTACGAGCAGTACTTC. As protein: CASSPRFYEQYF. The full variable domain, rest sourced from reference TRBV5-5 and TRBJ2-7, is DAGVTQSPTHLIKTRGQQVTLRCSPISGHKSVSWYQQVLGQGPQFIFQYYEKEERGRGNFPDRFSARQFPNYSSELNVNALLLGDSALYLCASSPRFYEQYFGPGTRLTVT.

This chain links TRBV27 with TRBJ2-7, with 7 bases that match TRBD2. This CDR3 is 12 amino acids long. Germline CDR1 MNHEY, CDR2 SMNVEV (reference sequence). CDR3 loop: CGSGTNSFEQYF. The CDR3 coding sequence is TGTGGCTCCGGGACTAATTCGTTCGAGCAGTACTTC.

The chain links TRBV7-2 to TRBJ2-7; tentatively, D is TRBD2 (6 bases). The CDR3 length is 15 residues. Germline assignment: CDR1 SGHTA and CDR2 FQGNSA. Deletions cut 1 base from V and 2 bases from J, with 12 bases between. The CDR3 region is CASSLVGTQPYEQYF. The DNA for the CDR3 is TGTGCCAGCAGCTTAGTAGGGACTCAGCCCTACGAGCAGTACTTC.

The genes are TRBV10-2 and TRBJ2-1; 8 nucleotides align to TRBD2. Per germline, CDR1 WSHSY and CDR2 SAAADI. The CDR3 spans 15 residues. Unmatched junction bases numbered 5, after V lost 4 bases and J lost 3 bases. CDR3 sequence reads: CASSAPGLVYNEQFF. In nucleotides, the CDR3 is TGCGCCAGCAGTGCACCGGGACTAGTCTACAATGAGCAGTTCTTC.

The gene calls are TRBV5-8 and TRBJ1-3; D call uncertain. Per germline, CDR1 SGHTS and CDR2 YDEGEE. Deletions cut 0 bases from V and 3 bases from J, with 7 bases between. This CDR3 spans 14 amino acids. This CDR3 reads CASSLETGGNTIYF. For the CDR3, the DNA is TGTGCCAGCAGCTTGGAAACCGGTGGAAACACCATATATTTT.

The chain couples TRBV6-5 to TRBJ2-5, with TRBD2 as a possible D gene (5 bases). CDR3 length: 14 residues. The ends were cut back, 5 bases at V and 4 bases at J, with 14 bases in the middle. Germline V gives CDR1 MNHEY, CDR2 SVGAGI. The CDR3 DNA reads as TGTGCCAGCAGTCTCACTAGAAAAGTAGAGACCCAGTACTTC. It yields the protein CASSLTRKVETQYF.

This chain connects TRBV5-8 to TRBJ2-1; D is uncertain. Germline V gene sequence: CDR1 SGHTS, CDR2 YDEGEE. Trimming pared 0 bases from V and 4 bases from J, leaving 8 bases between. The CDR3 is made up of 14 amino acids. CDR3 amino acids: CASSLDTDYNEQFF. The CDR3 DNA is TGTGCCAGCAGCTTGGATACAGATTACAATGAGCAGTTCTTC.

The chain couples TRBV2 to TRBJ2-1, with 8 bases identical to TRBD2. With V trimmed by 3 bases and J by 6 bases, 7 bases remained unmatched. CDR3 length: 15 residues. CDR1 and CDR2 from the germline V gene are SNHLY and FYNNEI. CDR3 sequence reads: CASSEWVSGINEQFF. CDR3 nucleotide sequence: TGTGCCAGCAGTGAGTGGGTTAGCGGGATCAATGAGCAGTTCTTC.

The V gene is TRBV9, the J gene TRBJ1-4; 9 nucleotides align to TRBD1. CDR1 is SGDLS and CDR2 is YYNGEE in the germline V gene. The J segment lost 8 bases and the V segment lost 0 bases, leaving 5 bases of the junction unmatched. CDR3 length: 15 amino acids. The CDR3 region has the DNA TGTGCCAGCAGCGTAGACAGGGGGCTAGGAGAAAAACTGTTTTTT. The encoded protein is CASSVDRGLGEKLFF.

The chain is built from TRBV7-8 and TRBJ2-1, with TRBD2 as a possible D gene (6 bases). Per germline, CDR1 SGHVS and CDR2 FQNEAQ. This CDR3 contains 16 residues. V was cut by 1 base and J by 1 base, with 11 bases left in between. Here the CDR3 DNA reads TGTGCCAGCAGCTTAGACGAGGGGACTTCCTACAATGAGCAGTTCTTC. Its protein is CASSLDEGTSYNEQFF.

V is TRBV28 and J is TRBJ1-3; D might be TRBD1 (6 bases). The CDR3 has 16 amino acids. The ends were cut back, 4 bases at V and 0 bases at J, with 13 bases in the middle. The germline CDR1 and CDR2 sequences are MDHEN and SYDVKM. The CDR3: CASSSGEGYSGNTIYF. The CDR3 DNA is TGTGCCAGCAGTTCAGGGGAGGGGTACTCTGGAAACACCATATATTTT.

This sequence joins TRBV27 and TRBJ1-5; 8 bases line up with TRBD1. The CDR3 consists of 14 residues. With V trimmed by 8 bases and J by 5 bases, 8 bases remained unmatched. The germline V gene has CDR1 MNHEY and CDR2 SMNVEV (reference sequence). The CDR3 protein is CASGIDRGHQPQHF. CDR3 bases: TGTGCCAGCGGTATCGACAGGGGCCATCAGCCCCAGCATTTT.

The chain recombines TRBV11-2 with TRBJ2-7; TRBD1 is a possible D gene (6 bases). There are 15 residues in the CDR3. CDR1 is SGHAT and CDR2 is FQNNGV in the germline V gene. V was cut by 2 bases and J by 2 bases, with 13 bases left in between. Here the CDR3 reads CASSLSGEMTYEQYF. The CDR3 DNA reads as TGTGCCAGCAGCTTATCAGGGGAAATGACCTACGAGCAGTACTTC.